This TCR beta chain was found in a study of T cell clones after liver transplantation. About the study: At least one year of complete immunosuppression withdrawal without enzymes over twice normal defined tolerance.

Trimming removed 4 bases at V and 2 bases at J, with 12 bases between. From germline, CDR1 is LNHDA and CDR2 SQIVND (reference sequence). CDR3 length equals 14 residues. Assay: immunoSEQ multiplex PCR; the TCRdb copy retains only in-frame clones and omits some. In the table there are 65,000 to 90,000 clones, roughly 90% of which are singletons. Findings and limits, study-wide: Migration into the graft, not deletion, may explain lost graft donor-reactive T cells. Conclusions were preliminary, with small, heterogeneous patient groups. The donor-reactive repertoire was only partly measurable in two subjects, lacking donor cells.

Details on this clone: The target antigen is unknown.

V gene TRBV19 combines with J gene TRBJ2-7; maybe TRBD2 (6 bases). This specimen was CD4+ T cells from blood, taken before liver transplant. The TCR was taken from a human donor who received a liver transplant. The CDR3 region is CASSSSGPPYEQYF. The CDR3 nucleotides read TGTGCCAGTAGTAGTAGCGGACCTCCCTACGAGCAGTACTTC.